This T cell receptor (beta chain) was captured in a study of blood T cells in healthy people across ages. The V segment lost 1 base and the J segment 5 bases; nucleotides outside the gene matches: 8. This CDR3 region has 16 residues. Germline loops: CDR1 KGHSH, CDR2 LQKENI. Combining a sample-barcoded 5' primer with a J-beta primer mix, a second PCR ran for about 6 to 11 cycles. Each CDR3 protein is one row after TCRdb ran MiXCR on the 5' RACE reads. In the table there are 1 million or so distinct CDR3 sequences, roughly 45% of which are singletons. Findings and limits, study-wide: With unsorted PBMCs, a conclusive comparison of naive versus antigen-experienced cells was not possible.

A note on this clonotype: What it binds is unknown.

The clonotype originates from a woman in her sixties in good health. The J gene is TRBJ2-1, the V gene TRBV18; 7 bases are shared with TRBD2. The specimen was blood. CDR3 coding DNA: TGTGCCAGCTCACCACTCTTTCAGCGGGAACACAATGAGCAGTTCTTC. Translating it yields CASSPLFQREHNEQFF.